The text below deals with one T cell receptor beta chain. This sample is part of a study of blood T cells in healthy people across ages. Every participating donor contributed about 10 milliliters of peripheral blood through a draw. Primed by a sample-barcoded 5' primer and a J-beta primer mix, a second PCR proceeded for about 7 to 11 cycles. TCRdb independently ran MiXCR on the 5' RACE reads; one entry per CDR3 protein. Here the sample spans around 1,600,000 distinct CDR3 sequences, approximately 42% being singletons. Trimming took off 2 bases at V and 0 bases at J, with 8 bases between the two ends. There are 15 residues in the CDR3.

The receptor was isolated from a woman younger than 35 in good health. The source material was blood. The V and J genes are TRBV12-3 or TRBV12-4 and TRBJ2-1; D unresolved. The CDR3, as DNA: TGTGCCAGCAGTTTACGGGCGGACTCCTACAATGAGCAGTTCTTC. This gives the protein CASSLRADSYNEQFF.